The subject of this entry is one T cell receptor beta chain. No antigen is known for it. The data were taken from a study of PD-1 blockade in classical Hodgkin lymphoma. CDR1 and CDR2 (germline): SEHNR, FQNEAQ (reference sequence). V lost 5 bases to trimming and J lost 6 bases, with 12 bases between them. The CDR3 totals 13 residues. Overall study results and limits: Newly diagnosed patients reportedly had lower baseline TCR diversity than healthy donors.

Produced via immunoSEQ multiplex PCR; TCRdb's table is partial and in-frame only. The sample yields about 23,000 clones, roughly two thirds seen once. Every patient relapsed after autologous stem cell transplantation, and brentuximab vedotin exposure varied. This receptor was taken from a human donor with classical Hodgkin lymphoma. The source was peripheral blood mononuclear cells (PBMCs), collected at baseline. The V gene is TRBV7-9, the J gene TRBJ2-3; possible D gene TRBD1, 6 bases. The CDR3 reads CASSQGNVDTQYF. CDR3 nucleotide sequence: TGTGCCAGCAGCCAGGGGAATGTGGATACGCAGTATTTT. Variable domain in full (rest from reference TRBV7-9 and TRBJ2-3): DTGVSQNPRHKITKRGQNVTFRCDPISEHNRLYWYRQTLGQGPEFLTYFQNEAQLEKSRLLSDRFSAERPKGSFSTLEIQRTEQGDSAMYLCASSQGNVDTQYFGPGTRLTVL.